This entry lists 32 T cell receptor beta chains sequenced from one sample in a study of OX40 agonist ivuxolimab in advanced cancers. This table comes from immunoSEQ multiplex PCR, and its TCRdb copy is limited to in-frame clones, with some not included. The sample yields 55,000 to 70,000 clones, 70% to 90% seen once. This sample comprised CD4+ or CD8+ T cells sorted from blood, obtained in a trial of the OX40 agonist ivuxolimab. The receptors shown here come from an adult with an advanced solid tumor such as melanoma, head and neck, liver or kidney cancer.

V is TRBV28 and J is TRBJ2-2; a weak D match, TRBD1 (6 bases). V lost 6 bases and J lost 4, with 18 bases in between. CDR1 is MDHEN and CDR2 is SYDVKM in the germline V gene. The length of the CDR3 is 16 residues. CDR3 nucleotides: TGTGCCAGCAGCAACTCCTTGGGGGCGGGCACCGGGGAGCTGTTTTTT. It translates to CASSNSLGAGTGELFF.

The chain is built from TRBV7-9 and TRBJ1-3, with TRBD1 matching 10 bases. Germline V gene lookup returns CDR1 SEHNR and CDR2 FQNEAQ (reference sequence). The CDR3 spans 16 residues. V was clipped by 3 bases and J by 2 bases; unmatched bases: 4. The CDR3 DNA follows: TGTGCCAGCAGCTTGGCCGGGACAGGGGCTGGAAACACCATATATTTT. Protein sequence: CASSLAGTGAGNTIYF.

The gene calls are TRBV4-1 and TRBJ1-1; D ambiguous. Germline CDR1 reads MGHRA; CDR2 reads YSYEKL. This CDR3 is built from 16 residues. Trimming removed 4 bases from V and 1 base from J, with 16 bases in between. DNA of the CDR3: TGCGCCAGCAGCCCACCTCTAGCAGGAGGGAACACTGAAGCTTTCTTT. Translation: CASSPPLAGGNTEAFF.

This clone was counted a single time. Other DNA sequences in the sample encode the same CDR3. The V call is TRBV5-1, the J call TRBJ2-7, with D unresolved. V was clipped by 0 bases and J by 2 bases, with 3 bases between them. This CDR3 spans 12 amino acids. Germline CDR1 SGHRS, CDR2 YFSETQ. The CDR3 region is CASSLGAYEQYF. The CDR3 coding sequence is TGCGCCAGCAGCTTGGGGGCCTACGAGCAGTACTTC.

The CDR3 DNA reads as TGCGCCAGCAGCGGGCGGGGACTAGCGGGAGCCCCCTCCACAGATACGCAGTATTTT. This gives the protein CASSGRGLAGAPSTDTQYF. The genes are TRBV5-1 and TRBJ2-3; 14 nucleotides align to TRBD2. The germline gives CDR1 SGHRS, CDR2 YFSETQ. The CDR3 extends over 19 amino acids. Losses at the gene ends were 4 bases for V and 2 bases for J; bases not matched to a gene: 12.

This chain connects TRBV29-1 to TRBJ1-4; 7 bases are a match to TRBD1. The CDR3 contains 13 residues. Losses at the gene ends were 5 bases for V and 6 bases for J; bases not matched to a gene: 6. Germline CDR1 and CDR2: SQVTM and ANQGSEA. DNA for the CDR3: TGCAGCGTTATACAGGGGAGCGATGAAAAACTGTTTTTT. Protein: CSVIQGSDEKLFF.

This clone was counted a single time. The V and J genes are TRBV7-2 and TRBJ2-2; perhaps D is TRBD1 or TRBD2 (5 bases each). This CDR3 has 14 residues. Germline assignment: CDR1 SGHTA and CDR2 FQGNSA. Trimming took off 1 base at V and 5 bases at J, with 8 bases between the two ends. CDR3 protein: CASSLDGGTGELFF. CDR3 coding DNA: TGTGCCAGCAGCTTAGATGGGGGAACCGGGGAGCTGTTTTTT.

The V call is TRBV18, the J call TRBJ2-7, with a weak D call TRBD1 (6 bases). This CDR3 is 13 amino acids long. V gave up 0 bases and J gave up 11 bases, with 14 bases separating them. Germline V lookup: CDR1 KGHSH, CDR2 LQKENI. CDR3: CASSPPLQGGEYF. CDR3 coding DNA: TGTGCCAGCTCACCACCGTTGCAAGGGGGAGAGTACTTC.

The chain links TRBV5-1 to TRBJ1-5; possibly TRBD1 for D (6 bases). Per germline, CDR1 SGHRS and CDR2 YFSETQ. Trimming cost V 1 base and J 0 bases, with 8 bases left between them. The CDR3 is 15 residues long. CDR3 loop: CASSLTGISNQPQHF. In nucleotides, the CDR3 is TGCGCCAGCAGCTTGACAGGGATTAGCAATCAGCCCCAGCATTTT.

The gene calls are TRBV18 and TRBJ2-1; D not resolved. The CDR3 runs to 13 residues. Trimming removed 6 bases from V and 13 bases from J, with 19 bases in between. CDR1 KGHSH and CDR2 LQKENI come from the germline V gene. The CDR3: CASSPSREVRQFF. CDR3 nucleotides: TGTGCCAGCTCTCCCTCTAGAGAGGTACGTCAGTTCTTC.

The chain couples TRBV5-4 to TRBJ1-3, with D unclear. The V gene lost 2 bases and the J gene lost 7 bases, with 13 bases spanning the gap. The CDR3 runs to 14 residues. CDR1 SGHNT and CDR2 YYREEE come from the germline V gene (reference sequence). Written as DNA, the CDR3 is TGTGCCAGCAGCTTTGAGAGACGGCACAACACCATATATTTT. Protein: CASSFERRHNTIYF.

This chain uses TRBV6-5 with TRBJ2-5; a possible D gene is TRBD2 (5 bases). Trimming stripped 7 bases from V and 9 bases from J, with 15 bases between. The CDR3 consists of 12 residues. Looked up from germline, CDR1 is MNHEY and CDR2 is SVGAGI. This CDR3 is CASTGHHGAQYF. For the CDR3, the DNA is TGTGCCAGCACCGGCCACCACGGGGCCCAGTACTTC.

This chain links TRBV19 with TRBJ1-5, with a tentative D call TRBD1 (6 bases). Germline loops: CDR1 LNHDA, CDR2 SQIVND (reference sequence). The CDR3 runs to 16 residues. V was cut by 2 bases and J by 4 bases, with 15 bases left in between. This CDR3 is CASSISGQRFNQPQHF. The DNA for the CDR3 is TGTGCCAGTAGTATATCGGGACAACGCTTTAATCAGCCCCAGCATTTT.

The V and J genes are TRBV10-3 and TRBJ2-3; TRBD1 agrees at 11 bases. The CDR3 totals 15 residues. V shed 2 bases, J shed 3 bases, and the junction held 1 base outside the gene matches. Germline lookup yields CDR1 ENHRY and CDR2 SYGVKD. CDR3 sequence: CAISEGDRGTDTQYF. The CDR3 region has the DNA TGTGCCATCAGTGAGGGGGACAGGGGGACAGATACGCAGTATTTT.

The CDR3 DNA reads TGCAGCGGGCTACAGGGTTACTACAATGAGCAGTTCTTC. Its translation is CSGLQGYYNEQFF. The chain couples TRBV29-1 to TRBJ2-1; a possible D gene is TRBD1 (6 bases). The CDR3 totals 13 residues. Trimming stripped 7 bases from V and 3 bases from J, with 13 bases between. CDR1 is SQVTM, CDR2 ANQGSEA, per germline.

V usage is TRBV7-2 and J usage is TRBJ2-7, with 8 bases fitting TRBD2. The CDR3 spans 13 residues. With 8 bases clipped from V and 2 bases from J, the junction kept 5 bases outside the gene matches. Germline V gene lookup returns CDR1 SGHTA and CDR2 FQGNSA. The CDR3 nucleotides read TGTGCCAGCGGGCGGCGGGAGGCCTACGAGCAGTACTTC. Protein: CASGRREAYEQYF.

The chain uses TRBV10-3 and TRBJ2-7; 14 nucleotides agree with TRBD2. CDR1 is ENHRY and CDR2 is SYGVKD in the germline V gene. The ends lost 1 base at V and 0 bases at J; junction bases unmatched: 5. This CDR3 comprises 18 residues. The CDR3 protein is CAISEWTSGGPFSYEQYF. Here the CDR3 DNA reads TGTGCCATCAGTGAGTGGACTAGCGGGGGGCCTTTCTCCTACGAGCAGTACTTC.

A single count supports this clone. V is TRBV5-8 and J is TRBJ1-3; 9 bases agree with TRBD1. The CDR3 has 16 residues. The germline V gene has CDR1 SGHTS and CDR2 YDEGEE. V was clipped by 7 bases and J by 0 bases; unmatched bases: 8. The CDR3 loop reads CASGTGYSFSGNTIYF. CDR3 in DNA: TGTGCCAGCGGGACAGGGTATTCCTTCTCTGGAAACACCATATATTTT. The whole variable domain, filled in from reference TRBV5-8 and TRBJ1-3, reads EAGVTQSPTHLIKTRGQQATLRCSPISGHTSVYWYQQALGLGLQFLLWYDEGEERNRGNFPPRFSGRQFPNYSSELNVNALELEDSALYLCASGTGYSFSGNTIYFGEGSWLTVV.

The rearrangement uses TRBV5-8 and TRBJ1-2; TRBD1 matches 11 bases. J gave up 4 bases and V 4 bases, and 3 bases lay outside the gene matches. Germline loops: CDR1 SGHTS, CDR2 YDEGEE. The CDR3 extends over 14 amino acids. CDR3 bases: TGTGCCAGCAGCGTGGGACAGGGGGTCTATGGCTACACCTTC. Protein: CASSVGQGVYGYTF. The full variable domain, completed using reference TRBV5-8 and TRBJ1-2, is EAGVTQSPTHLIKTRGQQATLRCSPISGHTSVYWYQQALGLGLQFLLWYDEGEERNRGNFPPRFSGRQFPNYSSELNVNALELEDSALYLCASSVGQGVYGYTFGSGTRLTVV.

The chain carries TRBV29-1 and TRBJ2-7; 16 bases line up with TRBD2. Germline-derived CDR1 and CDR2 are SQVTM and ANQGSEA. V shed 4 bases and J 2 bases; nucleotides not matched to a gene: 2. The CDR3 contains 15 residues. The CDR3 spells CSVVGLAGGAYEQYF. The CDR3, as DNA: TGCAGCGTTGTGGGACTAGCGGGAGGGGCCTACGAGCAGTACTTC.

The DNA for the CDR3 is TGTGCCAGTAGGGGTAGGGGGCTGTGGGACTATCAGCCCCAGCATTTT. It codes for CASRGRGLWDYQPQHF. V and J are TRBV19 and TRBJ1-5; 7 positions agree with TRBD1. The trim removed 6 bases at V and 5 bases at J, leaving 13 bases unmatched. Per the germline V gene, CDR1 is LNHDA and CDR2 is SQIVND (reference sequence). The CDR3 loop spans 16 amino acids.

The J gene is TRBJ2-7, the V gene TRBV7-9, with a weak D call TRBD2 (6 bases). The CDR3 totals 14 residues. The germline CDR1 and CDR2 sequences are SEHNR and FQNEAQ (reference sequence). Trimming pared 5 bases from V and 3 bases from J, leaving 14 bases between. CDR3 DNA sequence: TGTGCCAGCAGCCCCTTTAGCGGAGGCTACGAGCAGTACTTC. Its translation is CASSPFSGGYEQYF.

J is TRBJ2-1 and V is TRBV7-6, with TRBD2 matching 12 bases. This CDR3 has 20 amino acids. With V trimmed by 4 bases and J by 5 bases, 18 bases remained unmatched. Per the germline V gene, CDR1 is SGHVS and CDR2 is FNYEAQ. Here the CDR3 reads CASSSRLAGEVFRGDNEQFF. The DNA of the CDR3 is TGTGCCAGCAGCTCGAGACTAGCGGGAGAAGTGTTCCGGGGCGACAATGAGCAGTTCTTC.

The chain joins TRBV25-1 to TRBJ2-3, with 10 bases identical to TRBD2. The CDR3 loop spans 18 amino acids. Unmatched junction bases numbered 8, after V lost 0 bases and J lost 2 bases. Germline V lookup: CDR1 MGHDK, CDR2 SYGVNS. Written as DNA, the CDR3 is TGTGCCAGCAGTGAATATAGAGGTAGCGGGGGGAACACAGATACGCAGTATTTT. It is translated as CASSEYRGSGGNTDTQYF.

This clone was seen a single time. The J gene is TRBJ2-5, the V gene TRBV7-2; 8 nucleotides match TRBD2. TRBJ2-7 explains the end of the DNA better; the J call may be wrong. CDR1 SGHTA and CDR2 FQGNSA come from the germline V gene. CDR3 size: 15 residues. CDR3 in amino acids: CASSFVAGPRFEQYF. CDR3 nucleotides: TGTGCCAGCAGCTTTGTAGCGGGACCTAGGTTCGAGCAGTACTTC.

Turning to this clone: Germline and junction disagree at one end, which may indicate a read error. DNA of the CDR3: TGCGCCAGCAGCCAACCAGGGACAGACCAACAGACCCAGTACTTC. The encoded protein is CASSQPGTDQQTQYF. This rearrangement joins TRBV5-1 to TRBJ2-5, with 7 positions matching TRBD1. The CDR3 totals 15 residues. Germline V gene data show CDR1 as SGHRS and CDR2 as YFSETQ.

This clone ranks as medium-sized (0.01 to 0.1%). The chain recombines TRBV7-9 with TRBJ1-1; D gene unclear. Germline CDR1 reads SEHNR; CDR2 reads FQNEAQ (reference sequence). The CDR3 loop spans 12 amino acids. The germline V and J ends were trimmed by 2 bases and 10 bases, with 11 bases remaining between them. CDR3 DNA: TGTGCCAGCAGCTTAAAAGGGCTGGTAGCTTTCTTT. Translation: CASSLKGLVAFF. Combining the CDR3 with reference TRBV7-9 and TRBJ1-1 gives the whole variable domain DTGVSQNPRHKITKRGQNVTFRCDPISEHNRLYWYRQTLGQGPEFLTYFQNEAQLEKSRLLSDRFSAERPKGSFSTLEIQRTEQGDSAMYLCASSLKGLVAFFGQGTRLTVV.

The genes are TRBV7-8 and TRBJ2-2; tentative D call: TRBD2 (6 bases). With 3 bases removed from V and 4 bases from J, the gap between germline ends came to 15 bases. Germline CDR1 and CDR2: SGHVS and FQNEAQ. The length of the CDR3 is 16 residues. The CDR3, as DNA: TGTGCCAGCAGCTTCCGACTAGGGCTCAGCACCGGGGAGCTGTTTTTT. Amino acid sequence: CASSFRLGLSTGELFF.

This chain joins TRBV25-1 and TRBJ2-1, with 13 positions matching TRBD2. Germline loops: CDR1 MGHDK, CDR2 SYGVNS. The length of the CDR3 is 14 residues. J was trimmed by 10 bases and V by 3 bases; bases with no gene match: 3. CDR3 region: CASSDRTSGREQFF. CDR3 nucleotides: TGTGCCAGCAGTGACCGGACTAGCGGGAGAGAGCAGTTCTTC.

The V call is TRBV4-1, the J call TRBJ2-7; 9 bases align to TRBD2. The germline CDR1 and CDR2 sequences are MGHRA and YSYEKL. The CDR3 loop spans 16 amino acids. V lost 0 bases and J lost 2; bases outside the gene matches: 5. This chain's CDR3 is CASSQEGGGRAYEQYF. CDR3 nucleotide sequence: TGCGCCAGCAGCCAAGAGGGCGGCGGGAGGGCCTACGAGCAGTACTTC.

The chain combines TRBV25-1 with TRBJ2-3, with D possibly being TRBD1 or TRBD2 (5 bases each). The V end was cut by 7 bases, the J end by 2 bases, with 13 bases between. The CDR3 runs 14 residues. Germline CDR1 reads MGHDK; CDR2 reads SYGVNS. CDR3 sequence (DNA): TGTGCCAGCAACCACCTGGGGGACACAGATACGCAGTATTTT. This sequence encodes CASNHLGDTDTQYF.

The chain couples TRBV28 to TRBJ2-3; D is uncertain. The CDR3 covers 14 residues. V lost 5 bases, J lost 10 bases, and 19 bases lay in between. Germline V CDR1 and CDR2: MDHEN, SYDVKM. CDR3 nucleotide sequence: TGTGCCAGCAGTCGACTCCTCACAGATAATGCGCAGTATTTT. Encoded protein: CASSRLLTDNAQYF.